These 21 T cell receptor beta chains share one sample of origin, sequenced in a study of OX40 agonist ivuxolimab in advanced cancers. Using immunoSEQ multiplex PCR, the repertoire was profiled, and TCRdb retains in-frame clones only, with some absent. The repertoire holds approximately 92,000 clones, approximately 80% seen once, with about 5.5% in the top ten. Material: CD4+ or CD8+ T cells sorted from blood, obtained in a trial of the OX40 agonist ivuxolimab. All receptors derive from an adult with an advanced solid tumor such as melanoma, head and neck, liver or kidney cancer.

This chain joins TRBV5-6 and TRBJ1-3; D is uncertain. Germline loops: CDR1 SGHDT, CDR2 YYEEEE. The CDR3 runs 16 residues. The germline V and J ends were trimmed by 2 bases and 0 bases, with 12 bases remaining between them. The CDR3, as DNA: TGTGCCAGCAGCTTAGTAGGGTACAGCTCTGGAAACACCATATATTTT. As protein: CASSLVGYSSGNTIYF.

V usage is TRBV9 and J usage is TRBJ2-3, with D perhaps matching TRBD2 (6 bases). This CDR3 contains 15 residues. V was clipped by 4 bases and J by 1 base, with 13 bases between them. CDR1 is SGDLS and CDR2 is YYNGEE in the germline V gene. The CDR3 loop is CASSQLALGTDTQYF. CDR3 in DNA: TGTGCCAGCAGCCAACTAGCCCTTGGCACAGATACGCAGTATTTT.

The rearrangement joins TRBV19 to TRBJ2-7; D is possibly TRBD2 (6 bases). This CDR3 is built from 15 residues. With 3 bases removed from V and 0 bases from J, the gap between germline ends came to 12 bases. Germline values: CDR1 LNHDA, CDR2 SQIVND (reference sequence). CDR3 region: CASSMKVADSYEQYF. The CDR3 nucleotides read TGTGCCAGTAGTATGAAGGTAGCGGACTCCTACGAGCAGTACTTC.

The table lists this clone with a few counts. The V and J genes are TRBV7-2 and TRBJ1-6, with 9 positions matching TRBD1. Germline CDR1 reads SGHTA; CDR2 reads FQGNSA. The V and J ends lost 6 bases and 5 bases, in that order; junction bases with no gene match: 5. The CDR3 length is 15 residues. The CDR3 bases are TGTGCCAGCAGAGGGGGGACAGGGAATAATTCACCCCTCCACTTT. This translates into CASRGGTGNNSPLHF.

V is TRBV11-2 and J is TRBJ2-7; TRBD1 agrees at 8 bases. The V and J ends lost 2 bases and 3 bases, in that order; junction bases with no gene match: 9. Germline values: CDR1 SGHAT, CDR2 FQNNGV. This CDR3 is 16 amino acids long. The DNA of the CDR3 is TGTGCCAGCAGCTTAAACGGCGGACAGGGAAACTACGAGCAGTACTTC. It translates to CASSLNGGQGNYEQYF.

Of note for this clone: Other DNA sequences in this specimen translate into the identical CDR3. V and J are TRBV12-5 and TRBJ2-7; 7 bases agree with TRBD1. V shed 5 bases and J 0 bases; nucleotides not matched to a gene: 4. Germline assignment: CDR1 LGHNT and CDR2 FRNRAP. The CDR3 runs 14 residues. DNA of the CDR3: TGTGCTAGTGGTCGACAGGGTTCCTCCTACGAGCAGTACTTC. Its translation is CASGRQGSSYEQYF.

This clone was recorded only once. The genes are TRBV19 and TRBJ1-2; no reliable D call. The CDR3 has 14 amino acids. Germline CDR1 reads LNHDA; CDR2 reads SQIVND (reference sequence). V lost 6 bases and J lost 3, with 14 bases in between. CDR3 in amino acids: CASSADTDHYGYTF. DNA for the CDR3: TGTGCCAGTAGCGCTGACACGGACCACTATGGCTACACCTTC.

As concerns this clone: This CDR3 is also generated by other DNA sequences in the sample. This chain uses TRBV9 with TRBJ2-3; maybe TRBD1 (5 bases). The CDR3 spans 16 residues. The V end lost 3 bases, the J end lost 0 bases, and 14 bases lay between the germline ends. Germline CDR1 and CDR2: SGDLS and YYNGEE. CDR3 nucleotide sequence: TGTGCCAGCAGCGCTTGGGGCGGTACCAGCACAGATACGCAGTATTTT. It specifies CASSAWGGTSTDTQYF.

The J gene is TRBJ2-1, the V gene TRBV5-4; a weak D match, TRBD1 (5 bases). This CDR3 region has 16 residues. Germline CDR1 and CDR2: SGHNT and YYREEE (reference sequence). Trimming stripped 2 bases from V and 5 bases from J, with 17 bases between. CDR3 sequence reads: CASSFIIRQHHNEQFF. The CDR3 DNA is TGTGCCAGCAGCTTTATTATTCGACAGCACCACAATGAGCAGTTCTTC. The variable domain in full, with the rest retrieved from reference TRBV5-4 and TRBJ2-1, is ETGVTQSPTHLIKTRGQQVTLRCSSQSGHNTVSWYQQALGQGPQFIFQYYREEENGRGNFPPRFSGLQFPNYSSELNVNALELDDSALYLCASSFIIRQHHNEQFFGPGTRLTVL.

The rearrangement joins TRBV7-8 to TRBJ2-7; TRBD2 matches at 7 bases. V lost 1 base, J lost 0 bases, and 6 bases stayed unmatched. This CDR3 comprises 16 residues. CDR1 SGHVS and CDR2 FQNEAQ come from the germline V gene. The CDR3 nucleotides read TGTGCCAGCAGCTTAGGCCCTAGCGGTATCTCCTACGAGCAGTACTTC. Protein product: CASSLGPSGISYEQYF.

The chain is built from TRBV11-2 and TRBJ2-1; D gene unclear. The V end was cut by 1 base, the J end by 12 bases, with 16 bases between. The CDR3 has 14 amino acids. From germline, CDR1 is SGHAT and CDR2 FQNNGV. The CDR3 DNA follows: TGTGCCAGCAGCTTAGGTGTGGGAAGGCTTCGGCAGTTCTTC. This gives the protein CASSLGVGRLRQFF. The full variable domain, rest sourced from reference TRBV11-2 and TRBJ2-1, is EAGVAQSPRYKIIEKRQSVAFWCNPISGHATLYWYQQILGQGPKLLIQFQNNGVVDDSQLPKDRFSAERLKGVDSTLKIQPAKLEDSAVYLCASSLGVGRLRQFFGPGTRLTVL.

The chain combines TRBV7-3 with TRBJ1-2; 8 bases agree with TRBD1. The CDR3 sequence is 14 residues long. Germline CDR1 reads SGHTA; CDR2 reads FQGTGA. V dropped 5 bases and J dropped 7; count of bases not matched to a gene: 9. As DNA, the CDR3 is TGTGCCAGCAGCCTTGGACAGGGTCTAACTGGCTACACCTTC. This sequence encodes CASSLGQGLTGYTF.

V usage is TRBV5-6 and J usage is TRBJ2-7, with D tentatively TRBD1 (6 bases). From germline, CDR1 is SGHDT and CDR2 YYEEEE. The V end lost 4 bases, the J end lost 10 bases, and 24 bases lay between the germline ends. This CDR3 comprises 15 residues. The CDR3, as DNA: TGTGCCAGCAGCCGCAGGGGCCTGAATACCCCGTACCAGTACTTC. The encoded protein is CASSRRGLNTPYQYF.

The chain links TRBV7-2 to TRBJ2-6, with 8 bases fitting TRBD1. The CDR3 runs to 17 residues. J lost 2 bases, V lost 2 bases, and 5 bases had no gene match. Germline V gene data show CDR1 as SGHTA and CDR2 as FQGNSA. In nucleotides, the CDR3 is TGTGCCAGCAGCTTAAGCAGGGGGCTTGCTGGGGCCAACGTCCTGACTTTC. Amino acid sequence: CASSLSRGLAGANVLTF.

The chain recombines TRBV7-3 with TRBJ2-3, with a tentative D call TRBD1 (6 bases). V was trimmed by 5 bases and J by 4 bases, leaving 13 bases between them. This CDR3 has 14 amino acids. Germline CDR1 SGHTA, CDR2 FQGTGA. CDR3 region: CASSEEQGSDTQYF. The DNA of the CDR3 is TGTGCCAGCAGCGAAGAACAGGGTTCAGATACGCAGTATTTT.

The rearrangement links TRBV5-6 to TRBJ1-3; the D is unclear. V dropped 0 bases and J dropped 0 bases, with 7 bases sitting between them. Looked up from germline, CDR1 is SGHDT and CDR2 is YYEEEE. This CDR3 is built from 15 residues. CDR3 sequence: CASSLGVSSGNTIYF. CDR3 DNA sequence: TGTGCCAGCAGCTTGGGTGTCAGCTCTGGAAACACCATATATTTT. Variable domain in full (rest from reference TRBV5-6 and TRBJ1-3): DAGVTQSPTHLIKTRGQQVTLRCSPKSGHDTVSWYQQALGQGPQFIFQYYEEEERQRGNFPDRFSGHQFPNYSSELNVNALLLGDSALYLCASSLGVSSGNTIYFGEGSWLTVV.

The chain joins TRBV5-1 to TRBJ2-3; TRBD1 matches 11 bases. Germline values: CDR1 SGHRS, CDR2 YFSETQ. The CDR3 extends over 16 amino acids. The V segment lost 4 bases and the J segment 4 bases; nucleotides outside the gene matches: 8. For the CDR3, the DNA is TGCGCCAGCAGCCGAGGACAGGGGGCGGGTTCAGATACGCAGTATTTT. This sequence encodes CASSRGQGAGSDTQYF.

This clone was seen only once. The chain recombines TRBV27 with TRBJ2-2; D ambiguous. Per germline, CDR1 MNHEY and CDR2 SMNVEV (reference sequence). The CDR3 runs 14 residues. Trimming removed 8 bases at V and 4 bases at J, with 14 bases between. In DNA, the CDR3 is TGTGCCAGCGGCCCCAGACTCGGCACCGGGGAGCTGTTTTTT. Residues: CASGPRLGTGELFF.

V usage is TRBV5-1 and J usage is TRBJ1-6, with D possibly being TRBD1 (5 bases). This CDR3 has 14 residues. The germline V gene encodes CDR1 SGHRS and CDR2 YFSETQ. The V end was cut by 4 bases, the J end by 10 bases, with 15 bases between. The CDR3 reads CASSTGRIASPLHF. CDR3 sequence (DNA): TGCGCCAGCAGCACAGGCAGGATAGCCTCACCCCTCCACTTT.

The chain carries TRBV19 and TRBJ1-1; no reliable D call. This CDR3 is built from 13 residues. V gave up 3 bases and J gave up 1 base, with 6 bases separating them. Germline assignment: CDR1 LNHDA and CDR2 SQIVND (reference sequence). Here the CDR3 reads CASSIRWNTEAFF. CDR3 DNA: TGTGCCAGTAGTATCCGCTGGAACACTGAAGCTTTCTTT.

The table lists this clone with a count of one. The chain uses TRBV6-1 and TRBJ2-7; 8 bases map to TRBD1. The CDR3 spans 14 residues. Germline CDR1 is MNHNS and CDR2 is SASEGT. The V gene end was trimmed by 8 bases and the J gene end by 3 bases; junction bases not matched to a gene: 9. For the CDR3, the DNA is TGTGCCAGCGGCCGGACAGGGATCGGCTACGAGCAGTACTTC. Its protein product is CASGRTGIGYEQYF.